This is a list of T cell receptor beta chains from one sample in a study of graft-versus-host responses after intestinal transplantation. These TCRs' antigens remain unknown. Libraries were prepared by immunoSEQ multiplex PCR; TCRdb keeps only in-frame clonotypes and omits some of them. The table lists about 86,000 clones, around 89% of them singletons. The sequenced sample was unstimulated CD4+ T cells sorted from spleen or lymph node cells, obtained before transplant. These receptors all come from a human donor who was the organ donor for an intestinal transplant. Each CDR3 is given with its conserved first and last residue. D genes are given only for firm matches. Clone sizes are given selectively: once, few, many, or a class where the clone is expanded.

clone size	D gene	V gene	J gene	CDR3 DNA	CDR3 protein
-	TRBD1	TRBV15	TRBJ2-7	TGTGCCACCAGCAGAACCGGGACAGGGATCCACGAGCAGTACTTC	CATSRTGTGIHEQYF
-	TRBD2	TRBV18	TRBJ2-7	TGTGCCAGCTCACCAGGCGGGAGGGGAACCTACGAGCAGTACTTC	CASSPGGRGTYEQYF
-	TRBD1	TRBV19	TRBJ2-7	TGTGCCAGTAGCTGGACAGGATCCTACGAGCAGTACTTC	CASSWTGSYEQYF
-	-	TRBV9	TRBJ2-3	TGTGCCAGCAGCGCTAGAGGAGGGCCAGATACGCAGTATTTT	CASSARGGPDTQYF
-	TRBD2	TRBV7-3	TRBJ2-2	TGTGCCAGCAGCCGCCAAGGACTAGCGGGAGTATTTCAAAACACCGGGGAGCTGTTTTTT	CASSRQGLAGVFQNTGELFF
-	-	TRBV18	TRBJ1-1	TGTGCCAGCTCACTCACAGGGAGCACTGAAGCTTTCTTT	CASSLTGSTEAFF
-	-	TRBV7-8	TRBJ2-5	TGTGCCAGCAGCTTAGCGCGGGGAGTCCCTAAAGAGACCCAGTACTTC	CASSLARGVPKETQYF
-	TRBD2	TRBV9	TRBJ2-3	TGTGCCAGCAGCGTAGGCCTCAGCCCGGGGGGAACAGATACGCAGTATTTT	CASSVGLSPGGTDTQYF
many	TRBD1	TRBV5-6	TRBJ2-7	TGTGCCAGCAGCTTGGTGGGACAGGTATCCTACGAGCAGTACTTC	CASSLVGQVSYEQYF
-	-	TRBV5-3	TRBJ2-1	TGTGCCAGAAGCTGTAGAGTTGAGCAGTTCTTC	CARSCRVEQFF
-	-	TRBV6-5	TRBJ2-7	TGTGCCAGCAGTTACCCAGGAGGCGAGCAGTACTTC	CASSYPGGEQYF
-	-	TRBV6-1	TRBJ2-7	TGTGCCAGCAGTGTGGGGAGACGGACCTACGAGCAGTACTTC	CASSVGRRTYEQYF
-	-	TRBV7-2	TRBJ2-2	TGTGCCAGCAGCCTCGGACTTTCCACCGGGGAGCTGTTTTTT	CASSLGLSTGELFF
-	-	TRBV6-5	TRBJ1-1	TGTGCCAGCAGTTACTCGATCCCGGGAGGAACTGAAGCTTTCTTT	CASSYSIPGGTEAFF
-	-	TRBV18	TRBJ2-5	TGTGCCAGCTCACCGGAGCAAGAGACCCAGTACTTC	CASSPEQETQYF
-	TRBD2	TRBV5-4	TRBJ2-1	TGTGCCAGCAGCGCCGTCCAGCGGGGGAACAATGAGCAGTTCTTC	CASSAVQRGNNEQFF
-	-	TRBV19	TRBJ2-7	TGTGCCAGTAGCCAGTCAGCGGGCCACGTCGGGGTTTACTTC	CASSQSAGHVGVYF
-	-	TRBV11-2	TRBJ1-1	TGTGCCAGCAGCTTAGATTGGAGGGCTGAAGCTTTCTTT	CASSLDWRAEAFF
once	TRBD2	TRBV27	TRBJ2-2	TGTGCCAGCAGTTTATTTCTAGCGGGAGCCGGGGAGCTGTTTTTT	CASSLFLAGAGELFF
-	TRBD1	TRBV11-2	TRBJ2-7	TGTGCCAGCAGCACCCTCCGGGACAGGGGTGACGAGCAGTACTTC	CASSTLRDRGDEQYF
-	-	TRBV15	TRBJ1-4	TGTGCCACCGCGGAAACAGGGAGGGCTAATGAAAAACTGTTTTTT	CATAETGRANEKLFF
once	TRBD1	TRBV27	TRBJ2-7	TGTGCCAGCAGTTACCGGGACAGTACCTACGAGCAGTACTTC	CASSYRDSTYEQYF
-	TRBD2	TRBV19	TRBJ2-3	TGTGCCAGTAGTACCCCGGGGCGTAGCGGGAGCACAGATACGCAGTATTTT	CASSTPGRSGSTDTQYF
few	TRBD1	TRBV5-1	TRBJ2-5	TGCGCCAGCGGACAGGGGACCCAAGAGACCCAGTACTTC	CASGQGTQETQYF
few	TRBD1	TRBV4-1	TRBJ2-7	TGCGCCAGCAGCCAACTACCGGGACAGGGTGTTTACGAGCAGTACTTC	CASSQLPGQGVYEQYF
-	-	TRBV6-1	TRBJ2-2	TGTGCCAGCAGCTTTGACAGCTACACCGGGGAGCTGTTTTTT	CASSFDSYTGELFF
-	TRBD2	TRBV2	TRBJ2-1	TGTGCCGCAAGCCAGGGACTAGCAACACACAATGAGCAGTTCTTC	CAASQGLATHNEQFF
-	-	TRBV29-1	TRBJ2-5	TGCAGCGCTGGGCGGGGAAGACAGCACCAAGAGACCCAGTACTTC	CSAGRGRQHQETQYF
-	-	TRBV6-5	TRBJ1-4	TGTGCCAGCAGTTACGATGGGAGGGGAAATGAAAAACTGTTTTTT	CASSYDGRGNEKLFF
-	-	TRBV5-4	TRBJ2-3	TGTGCCAGCAGCCGCGCGCTCCAGGGGTTTGGGGATACGCAGTATTTT	CASSRALQGFGDTQYF
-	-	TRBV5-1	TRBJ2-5	TGCGCCAGCAGCGGGCAGGGTTTAGAGACCCAGTACTTC	CASSGQGLETQYF
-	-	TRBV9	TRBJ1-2	TGTGCCAGTTCCCTTGGTGGACAGCACTATGGCTACACCTTC	CASSLGGQHYGYTF
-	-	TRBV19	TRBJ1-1	TGTGCCAGTGTAGATCCCGGGAGACGCGGTGAAGCTTTCTTT	CASVDPGRRGEAFF
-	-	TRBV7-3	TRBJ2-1	TGTGCCAGCAGCCCCGCCAGGGGCCCGTACAATGAGCAGTTCTTC	CASSPARGPYNEQFF
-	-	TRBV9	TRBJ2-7	TGTGCCAGCAGCGTTACCTCACGGGGTGGGGTACACGAGCAGTACTTC	CASSVTSRGGVHEQYF
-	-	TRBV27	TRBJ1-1	TGTGCCAGCAGTCCGGGACATCCGAACACTGAAGCTTTCTTT	CASSPGHPNTEAFF
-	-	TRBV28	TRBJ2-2	TGTGCCAGCAGTTTCCGGCTAAGAGGAACCGGGGAGCTGTTTTTT	CASSFRLRGTGELFF
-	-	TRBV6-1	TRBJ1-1	TGTGCCAGTTTCGGGACTGTGGCTATAGGGACTGAAGCTTTCTTT	CASFGTVAIGTEAFF
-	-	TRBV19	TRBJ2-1	TGTGCCAGTAGCCTTCCTCTAGCGCGGAGCTCCTACAATGAGCAGTTCTTC	CASSLPLARSSYNEQFF
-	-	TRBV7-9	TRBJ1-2	TGTGCCAGCAGCGACGGGGGGAGGCAGGCGGGGGCTACACCCTTC	CASSDGGRQAGATPF
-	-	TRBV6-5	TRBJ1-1	TGTGCCAGCAGTTACCGACAGAATCGAGCTTTCTTT	CASSYRQNRAFF
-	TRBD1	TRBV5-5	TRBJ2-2	TGTGCCAGCAGCTTATACGGCGGACAGGGCGGGACCGGGGAGCTGTTTTTT	CASSLYGGQGGTGELFF
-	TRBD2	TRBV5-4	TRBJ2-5	TGTGCCAGCAGCTTGCACCCGGGGACTAGCGGGGAAGAGACCCAGTACTTC	CASSLHPGTSGEETQYF
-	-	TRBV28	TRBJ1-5	TGTGCCAGCAGTTCACCCGACGGGGGGGGGATTCAGCCCCAGCATTTT	CASSSPDGGGIQPQHF
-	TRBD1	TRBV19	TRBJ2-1	TGTGCCAGTAGTAGGGCCCGGAACAGGGGCTACAATGAGCAGTTCTTC	CASSRARNRGYNEQFF
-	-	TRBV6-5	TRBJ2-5	TGTGCCAGCCCCACAGGCCAAGAGACCCAGTACTTC	CASPTGQETQYF
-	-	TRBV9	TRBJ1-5	TGTGCCAGCAGCCCTGACGGGGATTATCAGCCCCAGCATTTT	CASSPDGDYQPQHF
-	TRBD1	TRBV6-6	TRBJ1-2	TGTGCCAGCAGTTACCCCAGGGGGCGCTGGTATGGCTACACCTTC	CASSYPRGRWYGYTF
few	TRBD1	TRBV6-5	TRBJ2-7	TGTGCCAGCAGCCTCCTCCGGGACAGTTACGAGCAGTACTTC	CASSLLRDSYEQYF
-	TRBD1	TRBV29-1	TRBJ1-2	TGCAGCGTTGAAGAAGGAGACAGGGATGGCTACACCTTC	CSVEEGDRDGYTF